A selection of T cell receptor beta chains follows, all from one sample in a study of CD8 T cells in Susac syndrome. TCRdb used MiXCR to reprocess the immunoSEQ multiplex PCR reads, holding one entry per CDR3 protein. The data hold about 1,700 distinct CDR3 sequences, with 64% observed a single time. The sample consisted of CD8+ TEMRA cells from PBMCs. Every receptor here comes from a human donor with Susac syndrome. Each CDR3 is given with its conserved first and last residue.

CDR3aa: CASSLFRQGLDGYSF
v_gene: TRBV27
len: 15

CDR3aa: CASSIDFDSGNTIYF
v_gene: TRBV19
len: 15

CDR3aa: CASSQKGAGNHPHHF
v_gene: TRBV7-9
len: 15

CDR3aa: CASSQLPGSSYEQYF
v_gene: TRBV4-1
len: 15

CDR3aa: CASSGDRGAYGYTF
v_gene: TRBV7-9
len: 14

CDR3aa: CASSQDFVSGQPQHF
v_gene: TRBV4-3
len: 15

CDR3aa: CASSSRRQGPPTDTQYF
v_gene: TRBV9
len: 17

CDR3aa: CASSSGTGGGQETQYF
v_gene: TRBV7-9
len: 16

CDR3aa: CASSSGTNYNSPLHF
v_gene: TRBV7-9
len: 15

CDR3aa: CASSQGLNEQFF
v_gene: TRBV12-3/TRBV12-4
len: 12

CDR3aa: CSGLDRAWTDTQYF
v_gene: TRBV29-1
len: 14

CDR3aa: CSATRGGSNQPQHF
v_gene: TRBV20-1
len: 14

CDR3aa: CASSPHPSSSYEQYF
v_gene: TRBV18
len: 15

CDR3aa: CASIQDLAGGLETQYF
v_gene: TRBV3-1
len: 16

CDR3aa: CASSTYNDRTSYGYTF
v_gene: TRBV19
len: 16

CDR3aa: CASSGGLAGAYNEQFF
v_gene: TRBV6-2/TRBV6-3
len: 16

CDR3aa: CASSRSDSPDYEQYF
v_gene: TRBV6-4
len: 15

CDR3aa: CASSLQLGQETQYF
v_gene: TRBV4-2
len: 14

CDR3aa: CASSLGQGDQPQHF
v_gene: TRBV5-1
len: 14

CDR3aa: CASSLGVGPYNEQFF
v_gene: TRBV11-2
len: 15

CDR3aa: CASTTGGPGNQPQHF
v_gene: TRBV11-2
len: 15

CDR3aa: CASSQGRLEQFF
v_gene: TRBV3-1
len: 12

CDR3aa: CASSQIRMANRPNYGYTF
v_gene: TRBV23-1
len: 18

CDR3aa: CASSAGKEQFF
v_gene: TRBV2
len: 11

CDR3aa: CASSQVGRGEVDTQYF
v_gene: TRBV4-3
len: 16

CDR3aa: CASSLAVQSTDTQYF
v_gene: TRBV7-9
len: 15

CDR3aa: CASSSSNYGYTF
v_gene: TRBV27
len: 12

CDR3aa: CASSYPGGTGELFF
v_gene: TRBV7-9
len: 14

CDR3aa: CACSPAVRGAGEQYF
v_gene: TRBV3-1
len: 15

CDR3aa: CASTLGLTEAFF
v_gene: TRBV12-3/TRBV12-4
len: 12

CDR3aa: CASSLIGGPAVGYEQYF
v_gene: TRBV11-2
len: 17

CDR3aa: CASSSDRDSVNGELFF
v_gene: TRBV7-9
len: 16

CDR3aa: CASSSDRAGANEKLFF
v_gene: TRBV7-9
len: 16

CDR3aa: CASSQGVTGELFF
v_gene: TRBV4-1
len: 13

CDR3aa: CASSQDGTDYGYTF
v_gene: TRBV4-3
len: 14

CDR3aa: CASSPGPPNNEQFF
v_gene: TRBV12-3/TRBV12-4
len: 14

CDR3aa: CASRESIPGKTYGYTF
v_gene: TRBV5-4
len: 16

CDR3aa: CASSGRAGARGNQPQHF
v_gene: TRBV6-1
len: 17

CDR3aa: CAIIPPQAGANEKLFF
v_gene: TRBV11-2
len: 16

CDR3aa: CASSFELNTEAFF
v_gene: TRBV5-1
len: 13

CDR3aa: CASSSHTGIYNEQFF
v_gene: TRBV7-9
len: 15

CDR3aa: CASSLGAYHDKSRANVLTF
v_gene: TRBV7-9
len: 19

CDR3aa: CASSSGLAGDADTQYF
v_gene: TRBV13
len: 16

CDR3aa: CASSQMDQGLGGYTF
v_gene: TRBV6-1
len: 15

CDR3aa: CASSHRDREGETQYF
v_gene: TRBV7-3
len: 15

CDR3aa: CASTFSVPDGGVGTGELFF
v_gene: TRBV13
len: 19

CDR3aa: CASSPTGTGGTEASF
v_gene: TRBV12-3/TRBV12-4
len: 15

CDR3aa: CASSPTTGLPYEQYF
v_gene: TRBV6-1
len: 15

CDR3aa: CARSDQRGGGTYEQYF
v_gene: TRBV9
len: 16

CDR3aa: CASCYTGLGTDTQFF
v_gene: TRBV6-5
len: 15

CDR3aa: CASALGQGLVIGNQPQHF
v_gene: TRBV2
len: 18

CDR3aa: CASSMGTSLSGETLYF
v_gene: TRBV6-1
len: 16